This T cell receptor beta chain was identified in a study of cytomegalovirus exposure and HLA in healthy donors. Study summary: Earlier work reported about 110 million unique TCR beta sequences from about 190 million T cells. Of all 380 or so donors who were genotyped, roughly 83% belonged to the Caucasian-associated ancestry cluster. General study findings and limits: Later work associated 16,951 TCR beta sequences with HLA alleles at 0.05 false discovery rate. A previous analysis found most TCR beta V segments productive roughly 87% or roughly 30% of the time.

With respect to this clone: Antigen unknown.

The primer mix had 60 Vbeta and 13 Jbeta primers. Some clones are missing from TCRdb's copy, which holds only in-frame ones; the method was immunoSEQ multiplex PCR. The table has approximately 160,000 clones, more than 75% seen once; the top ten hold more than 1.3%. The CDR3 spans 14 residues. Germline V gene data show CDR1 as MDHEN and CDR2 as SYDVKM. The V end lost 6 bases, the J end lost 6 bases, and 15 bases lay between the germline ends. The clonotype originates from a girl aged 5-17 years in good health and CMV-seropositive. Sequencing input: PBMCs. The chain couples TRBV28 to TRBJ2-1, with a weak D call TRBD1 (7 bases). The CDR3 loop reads CASSTRQGGNEQFF. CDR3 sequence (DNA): TGTGCCAGCAGCACCCGACAGGGAGGCAATGAGCAGTTCTTC.